Below, 5 T cell receptor beta chains from the same sample are listed, as sequenced in a study of blood T cell repertoires in COVID-19. Libraries were prepared by immunoSEQ multiplex PCR; TCRdb keeps only in-frame clonotypes and omits some of them. The repertoire includes about 200,000 clones, about 86% of them detected once, and about a tenth sits in the top ten. The specimen was peripheral blood. These receptors were obtained from a woman in her 50s with COVID-19, enrolled during active disease.

V is TRBV7-2 and J is TRBJ2-2, with D uncertain. Germline V gene data show CDR1 as SGHTA and CDR2 as FQGNSA. Trimming took off 3 bases at V and 0 bases at J, with 14 bases between the two ends. This CDR3 comprises 17 residues. The CDR3 DNA reads as TGTGCCAGCAGCTTCTCCGTGGCGAGCGCGAACACCGGGGAGCTGTTTTTT. It codes for CASSFSVASANTGELFF.

This sequence joins TRBV6-1 and TRBJ2-7, with 7 positions matching TRBD2. The CDR3 runs to 13 residues. The V and J ends lost 2 bases and 7 bases, in that order; junction bases with no gene match: 5. Germline assignment: CDR1 MNHNS and CDR2 SASEGT. CDR3 protein: CASSEQGGLEQYV. CDR3 nucleotides: TGTGCCAGCAGTGAACAGGGAGGGTTAGAGCAGTACGTC.

The CDR3 sequence is CASSLDRGNPDTQYF. The CDR3 nucleotides read TGTGCCAGCAGCTTAGACAGGGGTAATCCAGATACGCAGTATTTT. J is TRBJ2-3 and V is TRBV7-3; 8 positions match TRBD1. The length of the CDR3 is 15 residues. Germline values: CDR1 SGHTA, CDR2 FQGTGA. Trimming at V came to 2 bases and at J to 4 bases, leaving 5 bases not matched to a gene.

The chain has TRBV4-3 and TRBJ1-3, with 9 bases lining up with TRBD1. This CDR3 comprises 17 residues. V was clipped by 0 bases and J by 4 bases; unmatched bases: 7. CDR1 and CDR2 (germline): LGHNA, YSLEER. The CDR3 here is CASSQDWTGVAGNTIYF. The CDR3 region has the DNA TGCGCCAGCAGCCAAGATTGGACAGGGGTTGCAGGAAACACCATATATTTT.

The chain has TRBV11-2 and TRBJ2-3; TRBD2 aligns across 9 bases. The length of the CDR3 is 15 residues. The germline V gene has CDR1 SGHAT and CDR2 FQNNGV. The junction had 8 bases not matched to a gene; V was cut back by 5 bases and J by 5 bases. CDR3 DNA sequence: TGTGCCAGCAGCCGGGCGGGACTAGCTAAAGATACGCAGTATTTT. Its translation: CASSRAGLAKDTQYF. The full variable domain, in which reference TRBV11-2 and TRBJ2-3 provide the parts outside the CDR3, is EAGVAQSPRYKIIEKRQSVAFWCNPISGHATLYWYQQILGQGPKLLIQFQNNGVVDDSQLPKDRFSAERLKGVDSTLKIQPAKLEDSAVYLCASSRAGLAKDTQYFGPGTRLTVL.